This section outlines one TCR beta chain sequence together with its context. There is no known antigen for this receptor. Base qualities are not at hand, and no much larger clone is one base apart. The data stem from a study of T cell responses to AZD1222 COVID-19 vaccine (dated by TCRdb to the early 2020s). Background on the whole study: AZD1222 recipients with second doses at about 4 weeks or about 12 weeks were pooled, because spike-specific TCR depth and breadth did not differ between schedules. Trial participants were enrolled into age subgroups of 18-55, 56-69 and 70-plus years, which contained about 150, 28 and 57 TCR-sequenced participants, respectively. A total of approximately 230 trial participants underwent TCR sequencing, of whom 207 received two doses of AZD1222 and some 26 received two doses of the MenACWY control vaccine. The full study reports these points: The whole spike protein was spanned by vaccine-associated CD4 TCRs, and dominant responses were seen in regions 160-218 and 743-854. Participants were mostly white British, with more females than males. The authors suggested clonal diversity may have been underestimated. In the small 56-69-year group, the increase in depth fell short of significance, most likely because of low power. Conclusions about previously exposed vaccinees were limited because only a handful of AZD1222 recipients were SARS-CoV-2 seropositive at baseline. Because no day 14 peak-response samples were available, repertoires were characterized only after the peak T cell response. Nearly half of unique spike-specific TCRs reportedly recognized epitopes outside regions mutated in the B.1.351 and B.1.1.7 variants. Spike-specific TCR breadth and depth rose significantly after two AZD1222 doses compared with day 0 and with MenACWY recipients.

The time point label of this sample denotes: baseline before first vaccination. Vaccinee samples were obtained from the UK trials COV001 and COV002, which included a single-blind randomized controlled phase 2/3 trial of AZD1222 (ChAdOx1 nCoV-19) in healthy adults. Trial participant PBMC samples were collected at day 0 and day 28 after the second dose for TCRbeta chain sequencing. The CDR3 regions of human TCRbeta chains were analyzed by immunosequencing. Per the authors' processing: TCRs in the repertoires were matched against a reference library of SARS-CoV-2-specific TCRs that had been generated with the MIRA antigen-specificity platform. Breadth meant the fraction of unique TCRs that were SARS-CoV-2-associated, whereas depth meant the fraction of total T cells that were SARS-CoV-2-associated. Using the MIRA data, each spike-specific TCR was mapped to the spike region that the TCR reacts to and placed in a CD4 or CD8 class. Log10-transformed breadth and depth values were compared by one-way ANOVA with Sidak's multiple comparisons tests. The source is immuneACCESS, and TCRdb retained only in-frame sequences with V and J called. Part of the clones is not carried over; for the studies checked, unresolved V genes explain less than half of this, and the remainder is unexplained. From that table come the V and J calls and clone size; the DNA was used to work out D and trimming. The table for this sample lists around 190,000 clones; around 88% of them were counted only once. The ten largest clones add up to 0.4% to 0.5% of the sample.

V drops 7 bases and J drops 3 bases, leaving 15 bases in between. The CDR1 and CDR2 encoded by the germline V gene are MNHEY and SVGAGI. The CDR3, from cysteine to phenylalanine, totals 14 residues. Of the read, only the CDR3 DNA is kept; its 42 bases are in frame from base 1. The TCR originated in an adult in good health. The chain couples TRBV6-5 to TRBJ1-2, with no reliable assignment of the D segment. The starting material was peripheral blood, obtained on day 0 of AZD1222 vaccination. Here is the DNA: TGTGCCAGCACCCGAGGGCAGATAGACTATGGCTACACCTTC. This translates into CASTRGQIDYGYTF.